Each of the 32 T cell receptor beta chains below was sequenced from the same sample in a study of cytomegalovirus exposure and HLA in healthy donors. The PCR employed 60 Vbeta primers together with 13 Jbeta primers. The data were produced by immunoSEQ multiplex PCR, yet TCRdb's version contains in-frame clones alone and is incomplete. The table has 200,000 to 250,000 clones, about 74% seen once; the top ten hold 1.8%. The sequenced sample consisted of PBMCs. Every receptor here comes from a woman in her 30s in good health and CMV-seronegative.

The chain carries TRBV7-3 and TRBJ2-1; TRBD2 agrees at 10 bases. The CDR3 has 14 residues. CDR1 and CDR2 (germline): SGHTA, FQGTGA. The trim removed 5 bases at V and 7 bases at J, leaving 5 bases unmatched. CDR3: CASSLAGALNEQFF. The CDR3 DNA reads TGTGCCAGCAGCCTAGCGGGAGCCCTTAATGAGCAGTTCTTC.

This sequence joins TRBV4-2 and TRBJ2-3; 11 nucleotides agree with TRBD2. This CDR3 is built from 18 residues. The germline V gene has CDR1 LGHNA and CDR2 YNFKEQ. After removal of 1 base from V and 2 bases from J, the junction contained 8 bases not matched to a gene. CDR3 nucleotide sequence: TGTGCCAGCAGCCAAGCCCCAGGGACTAGCGGCTTCACAGATACGCAGTATTTT. This encodes CASSQAPGTSGFTDTQYF.

The chain carries TRBV5-6 and TRBJ1-2; TRBD1 aligns across 8 bases. V dropped 4 bases and J dropped 7; count of bases not matched to a gene: 9. The CDR3 loop spans 14 amino acids. Germline CDR1 SGHDT, CDR2 YYEEEE. CDR3 residues: CASSRDRGVAGYTF. For the CDR3, the DNA is TGTGCCAGCAGCCGCGACAGGGGTGTCGCTGGCTACACCTTC.

V usage is TRBV9 and J usage is TRBJ2-5, with D perhaps TRBD2 (5 bases). The CDR3 sequence is 13 residues long. Germline values: CDR1 SGDLS, CDR2 YYNGEE. V dropped 0 bases and J dropped 4 bases, with 7 bases sitting between them. DNA for the CDR3: TGTGCCAGCAGCGTAGTAAGCGGAGAGACCCAGTACTTC. As protein: CASSVVSGETQYF.

This sequence joins TRBV6-1 and TRBJ1-1; a possible D gene is TRBD1 (5 bases). Trimming took 7 bases from V and 1 from J, leaving 13 bases between them. The V gene's germline CDR1 is MNHNS and CDR2 SASEGT. This CDR3 has 14 amino acids. The CDR3 loop reads CASTIDTGNTEAFF. CDR3 nucleotides: TGTGCCAGCACAATCGATACAGGGAACACTGAAGCTTTCTTT.

The gene calls are TRBV2 and TRBJ2-5, with a weak D call TRBD1 (6 bases). The V end lost 6 bases, the J end lost 5 bases, and 16 bases lay between the germline ends. This CDR3 contains 14 residues. Germline CDR1 and CDR2: SNHLY and FYNNEI. The CDR3 loop is CASRDRPVGETQYF. For the CDR3, the DNA is TGTGCCAGCAGGGACAGACCCGTCGGTGAGACCCAGTACTTC.

J is TRBJ2-1 and V is TRBV7-9; 9 bases match TRBD2. The CDR3 length is 16 residues. Germline CDR1 and CDR2: SEHNR and FQNEAQ (reference sequence). V was clipped by 5 bases and J by 4 bases; unmatched bases: 9. CDR3 sequence: CASSPRASGKYNEQFF. CDR3 DNA sequence: TGTGCCAGCAGCCCCCGAGCTAGCGGGAAATACAATGAGCAGTTCTTC.

The V gene is TRBV13, the J gene TRBJ1-2; the match to TRBD1 covers 7 bases. The CDR3 length is 15 residues. J lost 2 bases, V lost 4 bases, and 7 bases had no gene match. CDR1 is PRHDT, CDR2 FYEKMQ, per germline (reference sequence). Written as DNA, the CDR3 is TGTGCCAGCAGCTCCCGGGACAGTGAGAACTATGGCTACACCTTC. It codes for CASSSRDSENYGYTF.

Here the CDR3 reads CASSLQGDTQYF. DNA of the CDR3: TGTGCCAGCAGCCTTCAGGGAGATACGCAGTATTTT. The chain has TRBV25-1 and TRBJ2-3; D is possibly TRBD1 (5 bases). Germline V gene sequence: CDR1 MGHDK, CDR2 SYGVNS. The germline V and J ends were trimmed by 6 bases and 5 bases, with 9 bases remaining between them. The CDR3 length is 12 residues.

The rearrangement links TRBV4-1 to TRBJ1-2; tentative D call: TRBD1 (6 bases). Germline V gene lookup returns CDR1 MGHRA and CDR2 YSYEKL. V was pared by 2 bases and J by 4 bases, with 14 bases between. The CDR3 covers 15 residues. CDR3 in DNA: TGCGCCAGCAGCCAACCTCGCGACAGGCCCTATGGCTACACCTTC. Translation gives CASSQPRDRPYGYTF.

The chain recombines TRBV19 with TRBJ1-2; 9 bases align to TRBD1. Germline V gene sequence: CDR1 LNHDA, CDR2 SQIVND (reference sequence). The trim removed 6 bases at V and 3 bases at J, leaving 11 bases unmatched. This CDR3 contains 16 residues. CDR3 sequence reads: CASRSGQGEPYYGYTF. In DNA, the CDR3 is TGTGCCAGTAGATCGGGACAGGGAGAACCCTACTATGGCTACACCTTC.

The V gene is TRBV7-9, the J gene TRBJ1-6; 7 bases agree with TRBD1. Germline CDR1 SEHNR, CDR2 FQNEAQ (reference sequence). The CDR3 consists of 12 residues. V lost 2 bases to trimming and J lost 19 bases; unmatched junction nucleotides: 8. The CDR3 loop reads CASSLWAGGPHF. CDR3 coding DNA: TGTGCCAGCAGCTTATGGGCAGGGGGGCCTCACTTT.

This clone is a singleton in its sample. The V gene is TRBV11-2, the J gene TRBJ2-2; D is perhaps TRBD1 (6 bases). CDR1 and CDR2 (germline): SGHAT, FQNNGV. With 2 bases removed from V and 3 bases from J, the gap between germline ends came to 13 bases. The CDR3 is 16 residues long. Written as DNA, the CDR3 is TGTGCCAGCAGCTTATTGGCAGGGGATTACACCGGGGAGCTGTTTTTT. Amino acid sequence: CASSLLAGDYTGELFF.

The CDR3 here is CASSLTGSVGNTIYF. DNA of the CDR3: TGTGCCAGCAGTTTAACAGGGTCCGTTGGAAACACCATATATTTT. The chain uses TRBV6-6 and TRBJ1-3, with a weak D call TRBD1 (6 bases). V lost 4 bases and J 3 bases, leaving 13 bases between the germline ends. Germline V gives CDR1 MNHNY, CDR2 SVGAGI (reference sequence). The length of the CDR3 is 15 residues.

The chain carries TRBV4-1 and TRBJ1-2; 7 bases agree with TRBD1. This CDR3 is built from 14 residues. The germline CDR1 and CDR2 sequences are MGHRA and YSYEKL. The ends lost 6 bases at V and 4 bases at J; junction bases unmatched: 8. The CDR3 is CASRPNRDSYGYTF. CDR3 coding DNA: TGCGCCAGCAGGCCTAACCGGGACAGCTATGGCTACACCTTC.

Note on this clone: Other DNA sequences within the sample encode an identical CDR3. This chain joins TRBV30 and TRBJ1-2; D unclear. Trimming cost V 0 bases and J 2 bases, with 10 bases left between them. The germline V gene encodes CDR1 GTSNPN and CDR2 SVGIG (reference sequence). CDR3 length: 14 amino acids. The CDR3 loop reads CAWSVLGRNYGYTF. In DNA form, the CDR3 reads TGTGCCTGGAGTGTATTGGGCCGCAACTATGGCTACACCTTC. Looking up the rest from reference TRBV30 and TRBJ1-2 gives the full variable domain: SQTIHQWPATLVQPVGSPLSLECTVEGTSNPNLYWYRQAAGRGLQLLFYSVGIGQISSEVPQNLSASRPQDRQFILSSKKLLLSDSGFYLCAWSVLGRNYGYTFGSGTRLTVV.

The chain is built from TRBV15 and TRBJ2-3; 13 positions agree with TRBD2. Trimming cost V 1 base and J 6 bases; bases outside gene matches: 4. The CDR3 spans 16 residues. Germline V CDR1 and CDR2: LNHNV, YYDKDF (reference sequence). DNA for the CDR3: TGTGCCACCAGCAGAGCACTAGCGGGAGGGCCGGATACGCAGTATTTT. As protein: CATSRALAGGPDTQYF.

This clone was recorded once. Germline and junction disagree at one end, which may indicate a read error. The rearrangement joins TRBV7-9 to TRBJ2-7; 9 bases are shared with TRBD1. Germline lookup yields CDR1 SEHNR and CDR2 FQNEAQ (reference sequence). The CDR3 length is 12 residues. In DNA, the CDR3 is TGTTCCAGCGGGACAGGGACCTACGAGCAGTACTTC. Translated: CSSGTGTYEQYF.

V gene TRBV6-5 combines with J gene TRBJ1-1, with 7 bases identical to TRBD1. Trimming cost V 6 bases and J 7 bases; bases outside gene matches: 8. Germline CDR1 reads MNHEY; CDR2 reads SVGAGI. The CDR3 spans 13 residues. This chain's CDR3 is CASRSGQVDEAFF. In DNA, the CDR3 is TGTGCCAGCAGATCCGGACAGGTCGATGAAGCTTTCTTT.

The J gene is TRBJ2-1, the V gene TRBV11-2, with 7 nucleotides matching TRBD2. The junction had 5 bases not matched to a gene; V was cut back by 0 bases and J by 3 bases. The CDR3 has 16 amino acids. Germline CDR1 reads SGHAT; CDR2 reads FQNNGV. The DNA for the CDR3 is TGTGCCAGCAGCTTAGATGGCAGCGGGGTCTACAATGAGCAGTTCTTC. Its translation: CASSLDGSGVYNEQFF.

The V and J genes are TRBV7-9 and TRBJ2-7; unclear D gene. Trimming removed 5 bases at V and 1 base at J, with 9 bases between. Per germline, CDR1 SEHNR and CDR2 FQNEAQ (reference sequence). There are 13 residues in the CDR3. CDR3 residues: CASSARESYEQYF. As DNA, the CDR3 is TGTGCCAGCAGCGCTCGAGAATCCTACGAGCAGTACTTC.

This sequence joins TRBV7-3 and TRBJ2-3; 7 positions match TRBD2. Trimming took 2 bases from V and 3 from J; bases not matched to a gene: 5. This CDR3 is 15 amino acids long. Germline V gene sequence: CDR1 SGHTA, CDR2 FQGTGA. CDR3 DNA: TGTGCCAGCAGCTTAGCGAGGGGAGGGACAGATACGCAGTATTTT. This translates into CASSLARGGTDTQYF.

Here the CDR3 reads CASSLLSGSGTGELFF. CDR3 nucleotides: TGTGCCAGCAGTTTATTGAGCGGGAGTGGCACCGGGGAGCTGTTTTTT. This sequence joins TRBV28 and TRBJ2-2; TRBD2 aligns across 8 bases. The CDR3 totals 16 residues. From germline, CDR1 is MDHEN and CDR2 SYDVKM. V gave up 1 base and J gave up 4 bases; unmatched junction bases: 5.

The chain carries TRBV30 and TRBJ2-3, with TRBD1 identical over 8 bases. CDR1 and CDR2 from the germline V gene are GTSNPN and SVGIG (reference sequence). The CDR3 totals 13 residues. Trimming removed 3 bases from V and 4 bases from J; junction bases left unmatched: 3. The CDR3 bases are TGTGCCTGGAGGGCACAGGGGGCAGATACGCAGTATTTT. Encoded protein: CAWRAQGADTQYF.

This clone was counted once. This chain links TRBV11-2 with TRBJ2-7, with TRBD2 matching 7 bases. CDR1 SGHAT and CDR2 FQNNGV come from the germline V gene. There are 16 residues in the CDR3. The V and J ends lost 2 bases and 6 bases, in that order; junction bases with no gene match: 13. The CDR3 bases are TGTGCCAGCAGCTTATCTTACGGAGCCCCGGGAGGCGAGCAGTACTTC. Its translation is CASSLSYGAPGGEQYF.

The CDR3 DNA is TGCGCCAGCAGCCGGGGTGGGCTAGCGGGCCACTACAATGAGCAGTTCTTC. Its translation is CASSRGGLAGHYNEQFF. V and J are TRBV4-1 and TRBJ2-1; TRBD2 matches 8 bases. The CDR3 is made up of 17 amino acids. Losses at the gene ends were 4 bases for V and 3 bases for J; bases not matched to a gene: 11. Germline assignment: CDR1 MGHRA and CDR2 YSYEKL.

V gene TRBV9 combines with J gene TRBJ2-5, with D tentatively TRBD2 (5 bases). The CDR3 totals 14 residues. Germline V gene data show CDR1 as SGDLS and CDR2 as YYNGEE. V dropped 0 bases and J dropped 5 bases, with 11 bases sitting between them. The CDR3 spells CASSVDGVRETQYF. The DNA of the CDR3 is TGTGCCAGCAGCGTAGACGGGGTCAGGGAGACCCAGTACTTC. The variable domain in full, completed from reference TRBV9 and TRBJ2-5, reads DSGVTQTPKHLITATGQRVTLRCSPRSGDLSVYWYQQSLDQGLQFLIQYYNGEERAKGNILERFSAQQFPDLHSELNLSSLELGDSALYFCASSVDGVRETQYFGPGTRLLVL.

In this sample, this clone turned up a few times. The genes are TRBV7-3 and TRBJ2-1; 7 nucleotides match TRBD1. CDR3 length equals 13 residues. The J segment lost 10 bases and the V segment lost 3 bases, leaving 6 bases of the junction unmatched. CDR1 and CDR2 (germline): SGHTA, FQGTGA. CDR3 coding DNA: TGTGCCAGCAGCTTCGAAGGGGGCAGGGAGCAGTTCTTC. It is translated as CASSFEGGREQFF.

This clone was seen a handful of times. The rearrangement joins TRBV28 to TRBJ1-1; D is unresolved. Between the trimmed V and J ends, which lost 5 bases and 11 bases, there was a span of 18 bases. This CDR3 comprises 13 residues. Per the germline V gene, CDR1 is MDHEN and CDR2 is SYDVKM. The CDR3 DNA reads as TGTGCCAGCAGTCCGCCGGTAGTCCCGTACGCTTTCTTT. Encoded protein: CASSPPVVPYAFF.

This clone was seen just once. The rearrangement joins TRBV2 to TRBJ1-6; D unresolved. The CDR3 contains 14 residues. Looked up from germline, CDR1 is SNHLY and CDR2 is FYNNEI. Trimming cost V 2 bases and J 10 bases, with 12 bases left between them. The CDR3, as DNA: TGTGCCAGCAGTGAACGCGTAGCTAGCTCACCCCTCCACTTT. It translates to CASSERVASSPLHF.

The rearrangement joins TRBV29-1 to TRBJ2-5; 12 nucleotides line up with TRBD2. Germline-derived CDR1 and CDR2 are SQVTM and ANQGSEA. The V and J ends lost 4 bases and 6 bases, in that order; junction bases with no gene match: 6. CDR3 size: 14 residues. The CDR3 loop reads CSVVASGGAKTQYF. The DNA of the CDR3 is TGCAGCGTTGTAGCTAGCGGGGGGGCGAAGACCCAGTACTTC.

This clone appeared once. The chain joins TRBV19 to TRBJ1-3, with D perhaps TRBD1 (6 bases). Trimming left V 11 bases short and J 0 bases short, with 14 bases between. The CDR3 extends over 14 amino acids. Germline values: CDR1 LNHDA, CDR2 SQIVND (reference sequence). The CDR3: CACSQGTSGNTIYF. The CDR3 DNA follows: TGTGCCTGCAGTCAGGGGACCTCTGGAAACACCATATATTTT.